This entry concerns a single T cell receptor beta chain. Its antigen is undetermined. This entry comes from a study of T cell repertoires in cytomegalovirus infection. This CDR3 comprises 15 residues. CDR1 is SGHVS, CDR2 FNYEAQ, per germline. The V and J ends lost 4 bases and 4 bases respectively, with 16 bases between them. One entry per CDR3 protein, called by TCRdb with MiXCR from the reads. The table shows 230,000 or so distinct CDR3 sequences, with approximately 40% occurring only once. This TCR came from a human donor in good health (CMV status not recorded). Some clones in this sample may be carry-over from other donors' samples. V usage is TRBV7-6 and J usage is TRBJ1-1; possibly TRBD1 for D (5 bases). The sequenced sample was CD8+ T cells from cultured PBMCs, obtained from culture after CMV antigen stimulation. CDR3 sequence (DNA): TGTGCCAGCAGCTCCTCCGAGGGGAGCGGCACTGAAGCTTTCTTT. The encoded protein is CASSSSEGSGTEAFF.